This T cell receptor beta chain derives from a study of OX40 agonist ivuxolimab in advanced cancers. The overall study: At doses from 0.01 to 10 mg/kg, patients were given intravenous ivuxolimab every 2 weeks. Study-level findings and limits: Clonal expansion among partial responders at 0.1-3.0 mg/kg ranked near the lowest. On average, CD8+ T cells showed a greater number of expanded clones than CD4+.

Blood specimens came from baseline, cycle 4 day 1, and cycle 7 day 1. Measured with immunoSEQ multiplex PCR; TCRdb has only the in-frame clones, and not every one. The table shows some 60,000 clones, with about 85% occurring only once. In this sample, this clone turned up a few times. Its antigen is currently unknown. The CDR3 covers 16 residues. Germline values: CDR1 MNHEY, CDR2 SVGAGI. Trimming removed 4 bases from V and 6 bases from J; junction bases left unmatched: 8. The chain is built from TRBV6-5 and TRBJ2-1; the match to TRBD1 covers 11 bases. The material was CD4+ or CD8+ T cells sorted from blood, obtained in a trial of the OX40 agonist ivuxolimab. The sequence was collected from an adult with an advanced solid tumor such as melanoma, head and neck, liver or kidney cancer. This chain's CDR3 is CASSSRSGTGGNEQFF. The CDR3 DNA sequence: TGTGCCAGCAGTTCTCGATCGGGGACAGGGGGCAATGAGCAGTTCTTC.